The 23 T cell receptor beta chains presented below share a single source sample, sequenced in a study of blood T cells in healthy people across ages. With a J-beta primer mix and a sample-barcoded 5' primer, a second PCR ran 7 to 11 cycles. One entry per CDR3 protein results from TCRdb running MiXCR on the 5' RACE reads. The table records some 900,000 distinct CDR3 sequences, more than 25% of them present only once. Sequenced material: blood. Source of these receptors: an elderly woman in good health.

V is TRBV12-3 or TRBV12-4 and J is TRBJ2-7, with D perhaps matching TRBD2 (6 bases). The CDR3 consists of 14 residues. The germline V and J ends were trimmed by 3 bases and 3 bases, with 12 bases remaining between them. In DNA, the CDR3 is TGTGCCAGCAGTTTTGCTAGCGAGAGCTACGAGCAGTACTTC. This gives the protein CASSFASESYEQYF.

The J gene is TRBJ1-1, the V gene TRBV7-6, with TRBD1 matching 9 bases. The CDR3 totals 16 residues. V lost 6 bases, J lost 8 bases, and 16 bases stayed unmatched. Germline assignment: CDR1 SGHVS and CDR2 FNYEAQ. CDR3 bases: TGTGCCAGCAGTTACAAGCCGACAGGGGGACTGGGGGAAGCTTTCTTT. This encodes CASSYKPTGGLGEAFF.

This clonotype was counted at least ten times. The J gene is TRBJ2-1, the V gene TRBV4-3, with D perhaps matching TRBD2 (6 bases). The germline CDR1 and CDR2 sequences are LGHNA and YSLEER. CDR3 length: 15 amino acids. Trimming removed 5 bases at V and 4 bases at J, with 15 bases between. The CDR3 DNA is TGCGCCAGCAGCACGGAAGCGGGCAGTTACAATGAGCAGTTCTTC. Protein sequence: CASSTEAGSYNEQFF.

This clonotype occurred many times. The chain links TRBV15 to TRBJ1-5; unclear D gene. The CDR3 has 17 residues. The V end lost 6 bases, the J end lost 2 bases, and 20 bases lay between the germline ends. Per the germline V gene, CDR1 is LNHNV and CDR2 is YYDKDF (reference sequence). The CDR3 sequence: CATRRSAGAGGNQPQHF. CDR3 bases: TGTGCCACCAGGAGGTCAGCGGGCGCCGGGGGCAATCAGCCCCAGCATTTT.

As concerns this clonotype: A much larger clone is a single base away; this may be a read error. V and J are TRBV5-1 and TRBJ2-4; a possible D gene is TRBD2 (6 bases). Per the germline V gene, CDR1 is SGHRS and CDR2 is YFSETQ. The CDR3 loop spans 15 amino acids. V lost 5 bases and J lost 13, with 25 bases in between. CDR3: CASRSYSGGYNEQYF. The DNA of the CDR3 is TGCGCCAGCAGATCTTACTCCGGGGGATACAATGAGCAGTACTTC.

About this clonotype: A read error is possible here, since a much larger clone lies one base away. The genes are TRBV20-1 and TRBJ2-1; D unresolved. The CDR3 runs 11 residues. Looked up from germline, CDR1 is DFQATT and CDR2 is SNEGSKA (reference sequence). CDR3 amino acids: CRARIDNEQFF. The CDR3 bases are TGCAGGGCTAGAATAGACAATGAGCAGTTCTTC.

The count of this clonotype is one. The junction does not match germline at one end; this may be a read error. The CDR3 nucleotides are TGTGCCAGCAGCCTCGGAGGGGCGCCGGAGACCCAGTTCTTT. Its protein is CASSLGGAPETQFF. V is TRBV7-2 and J is TRBJ2-1; possibly TRBD2 for D (6 bases). Germline CDR1 reads SGHTA; CDR2 reads FQGNSA. This CDR3 contains 14 residues. Variable domain in full (rest from reference TRBV7-2 and TRBJ2-1): GAGVSQSPSNKVTEKGKDVELRCDPISGHTALYWYRQSLGQGLEFLIYFQGNSAPDKSGLPSDRFSAERTGGSVSTLTIQRTQQEDSAVYLCASSLGGAPETQFFGPGTRLTVL.

This clonotype has at least ten counts. The CDR3 here is CASSLGTGVSYGYTF. The CDR3 DNA sequence: TGCGCCAGCAGCTTAGGTACGGGGGTCTCCTATGGCTACACCTTC. J is TRBJ1-2 and V is TRBV5-1, with D perhaps matching TRBD1 (5 bases). Deletions cut 2 bases from V and 4 bases from J, with 15 bases between. CDR3 length: 15 amino acids. Germline CDR1 reads SGHRS; CDR2 reads YFSETQ.

The V gene is TRBV7-2, the J gene TRBJ2-3; 9 bases match TRBD2. The CDR3 is made up of 15 amino acids. Germline-derived CDR1 and CDR2 are SGHTA and FQGNSA. V shed 5 bases, J shed 4 bases, and the junction held 7 bases outside the gene matches. For the CDR3, the DNA is TGTGCCAGCAGCCCTAGCGGGGTAGGCGCAGATACGCAGTATTTT. It encodes CASSPSGVGADTQYF.

Only a few counts were recorded for this clonotype. This may be a read error, as it is one base from a much larger clone. The rearrangement joins TRBV3-1 to TRBJ2-3; the D gene is possibly TRBD2 (6 bases). The germline V gene encodes CDR1 LGHDT and CDR2 YNNKEL (reference sequence). The CDR3 contains 15 residues. For the CDR3, the DNA is TGTGCCAGCAGCCCACTAGCTCCGGCAAAAGATATGCAGTATTTT. Translating gives CASSPLAPAKDMQYF.

Only one count was recorded for this clonotype. This sequence may be a read error, since a much larger clone differs from it by one base. V and J are TRBV10-3 and TRBJ1-2, with D hard to call. The CDR3 extends over 11 amino acids. The ends were cut back, 3 bases at V and 10 bases at J, with 9 bases in the middle. Germline V gives CDR1 ENHRY, CDR2 SYGVKD. Written as DNA, the CDR3 is TGTGCCATCAGTGAAAGGGAAGTCTACACCTTC. Its translation: CAISEREVYTF.

This clonotype has more than one count but fewer than ten. This chain links TRBV5-1 with TRBJ1-1, with a tentative D call TRBD1 (5 bases). The CDR3 runs to 15 residues. Trimming took 4 bases from V and 2 from J, leaving 15 bases between them. Germline V lookup: CDR1 SGHRS, CDR2 YFSETQ. CDR3 protein: CASSPHLGDNTEAFF. CDR3 in DNA: TGCGCCAGCAGCCCCCATCTGGGGGACAACACTGAAGCTTTCTTT. The full variable domain, rest sourced from reference TRBV5-1 and TRBJ1-1, is KAGVTQTPRYLIKTRGQQVTLSCSPISGHRSVSWYQQTPGQGLQFLFEYFSETQRNKGNFPGRFSGRQFSNSRSEMNVSTLELGDSALYLCASSPHLGDNTEAFFGQGTRLTVV.

This clonotype was seen many times. The rearrangement uses TRBV2 and TRBJ2-5, with 7 bases that match TRBD1. The CDR3 loop spans 12 amino acids. Looked up from germline, CDR1 is SNHLY and CDR2 is FYNNEI. The trim removed 11 bases at V and 1 base at J, leaving 4 bases unmatched. CDR3 nucleotides: TGTGCCGGACGACAGGGCCAAGAGACCCAGTACTTC. It translates to CAGRQGQETQYF.

The chain recombines TRBV12-3 or TRBV12-4 with TRBJ2-6, with D possibly matching TRBD1 (6 bases). The CDR3 extends over 18 amino acids. With 6 bases removed from V and 0 bases from J, the gap between germline ends came to 18 bases. The CDR3 bases are TGTGCCAGCAGCCCGCGGACAGTGACCGCCTCTGGGGCCAACGTCCTGACTTTC. This sequence encodes CASSPRTVTASGANVLTF.

V gene TRBV15 combines with J gene TRBJ1-2; the D gene is possibly TRBD1 (5 bases). The CDR3 has 14 amino acids. Germline assignment: CDR1 LNHNV and CDR2 YYDKDF (reference sequence). Between the trimmed V and J ends, which lost 0 bases and 3 bases, there was a span of 8 bases. The CDR3 DNA reads TGTGCCACCAGCAGAGACGGGGGGTACTATGGCTACACCTTC. Translated, it gives CATSRDGGYYGYTF.

The chain couples TRBV5-1 to TRBJ1-5; 9 bases are shared with TRBD1. Germline-derived CDR1 and CDR2 are SGHRS and YFSETQ. V shed 4 bases, J shed 7 bases, and the junction held 6 bases outside the gene matches. This CDR3 contains 14 residues. In nucleotides, the CDR3 is TGCGCCAGCAGCCGGACAGGGGAGGGGCAGCCCCAGCATTTT. This gives the protein CASSRTGEGQPQHF.

Regarding this clonotype: A much larger clone lies a single base off, so this may be a read error. The rearrangement links TRBV18 to TRBJ2-7; weak D call: TRBD1 (5 bases). There are 14 residues in the CDR3. V was cut by 5 bases and J by 3 bases, with 14 bases left in between. Germline V gene lookup returns CDR1 KGHSH and CDR2 LQKENI. The chain's CDR3 is CASSLSSDNYEQYF. In nucleotides, the CDR3 is TGTGCCAGCTCATTAAGCTCGGACAACTACGAGCAGTACTTC.

The chain links TRBV29-1 to TRBJ2-1, with D maybe TRBD2 (6 bases). The CDR3 is 11 amino acids. Germline lookup yields CDR1 SQVTM and CDR2 ANQGSEA. Trimming left V 4 bases short and J 8 bases short, with 9 bases between. The CDR3 DNA sequence: TGCAGCGTTGTACGGGAGTATGAGCAGTTCTTC. Its translation: CSVVREYEQFF.

This clonotype has at least ten counts. The chain couples TRBV20-1 to TRBJ1-5; D is unresolved. The CDR3 extends over 16 amino acids. Germline V gene data show CDR1 as DFQATT and CDR2 as SNEGSKA (reference sequence). Trimming left V 6 bases short and J 2 bases short, with 20 bases between. This CDR3 reads CSAHDVLGRGNQPQHF. CDR3 DNA: TGCAGTGCGCATGATGTCCTTGGTAGGGGCAATCAGCCCCAGCATTTT.

The table lists this clonotype with many counts. For the CDR3, the DNA is TGTGCCAGCAACGGACTAGCGGGGGGTATCTCCTACAATGAGCAGTTCTTC. Amino acid sequence: CASNGLAGGISYNEQFF. The chain recombines TRBV6-2 or TRBV6-3 with TRBJ2-1; 14 bases are shared with TRBD2. Germline-derived CDR1 and CDR2 are MNHEY and SVGEGT. This CDR3 has 17 residues. The V segment lost 7 bases and the J segment 0 bases; nucleotides outside the gene matches: 5.

The genes are TRBV6-6 and TRBJ2-7, with 10 positions matching TRBD2. This CDR3 has 12 amino acids. The germline gives CDR1 MNHNY, CDR2 SVGAGI (reference sequence). After removal of 6 bases from V and 11 bases from J, the junction contained 7 bases not matched to a gene. The DNA of the CDR3 is TGTGCCAGCAGGGGGACTAGCGACTCGGAGTACTTC. This codes for CASRGTSDSEYF.

In this sample, this clonotype turned up many times. V gene TRBV29-1 combines with J gene TRBJ1-2; TRBD1 is a possible D gene (6 bases). V lost 0 bases, J lost 11 bases, and 13 bases lay in between. The CDR3 spans 12 residues. Germline V CDR1 and CDR2: SQVTM, ANQGSEA. The CDR3 DNA reads as TGCAGCGTTGAAGATCGTAGGCAGGGGTACACCTTC. As protein: CSVEDRRQGYTF.

This clonotype has a count of ten or more. The chain has TRBV11-2 and TRBJ2-5; D is possibly TRBD2 (5 bases). The V end lost 1 base, the J end lost 1 base, and 10 bases lay between the germline ends. The CDR3 is made up of 15 amino acids. CDR1 is SGHAT and CDR2 is FQNNGV in the germline V gene. The CDR3 loop reads CASSLGRGLQETQYF. The CDR3 bases are TGTGCCAGCAGCTTAGGGCGTGGACTCCAAGAGACCCAGTACTTC. Variable domain in full (rest from reference TRBV11-2 and TRBJ2-5): EAGVAQSPRYKIIEKRQSVAFWCNPISGHATLYWYQQILGQGPKLLIQFQNNGVVDDSQLPKDRFSAERLKGVDSTLKIQPAKLEDSAVYLCASSLGRGLQETQYFGPGTRLLVL.